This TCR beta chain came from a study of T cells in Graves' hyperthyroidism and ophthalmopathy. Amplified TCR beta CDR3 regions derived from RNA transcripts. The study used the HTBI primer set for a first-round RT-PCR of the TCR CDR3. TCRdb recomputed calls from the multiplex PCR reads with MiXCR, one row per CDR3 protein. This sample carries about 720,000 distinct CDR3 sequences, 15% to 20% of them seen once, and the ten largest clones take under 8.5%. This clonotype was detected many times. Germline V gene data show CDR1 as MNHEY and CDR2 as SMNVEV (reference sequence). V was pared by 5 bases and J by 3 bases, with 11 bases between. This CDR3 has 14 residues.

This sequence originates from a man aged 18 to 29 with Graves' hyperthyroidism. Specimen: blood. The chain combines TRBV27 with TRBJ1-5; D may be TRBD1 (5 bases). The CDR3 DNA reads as TGTGCCAGCAGTCCGGGGACGGACAATCAGCCCCAGCATTTT. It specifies CASSPGTDNQPQHF.